These T cell receptor beta chains were read from a single sample in a study of cytomegalovirus exposure and HLA in healthy donors. The data were produced by immunoSEQ multiplex PCR, yet TCRdb's version contains in-frame clones alone and is incomplete. The data show 130,000 or so clones, and the top ten clones hold 1.7%. Sequencing used PBMCs. The receptor set was obtained from a man between 18 and 35 years old in good health and CMV-seronegative. Both conserved end residues are part of each CDR3. Fields, in order: CDR3 DNA, CDR3 protein, CDR3 length, V gene, D gene, J gene. D genes are given only for firm matches.

cdr3_nt: TGCGCCAGCAAGCGGTCGATAGATTCTCAGTACGAGCAGTACTTC
cdr3_aa: CASKRSIDSQYEQYF
cdr3_length: 15
v_call: TRBV5-1
d_call: .
j_call: TRBJ2-7

cdr3_nt: TGTGCCGGGGGCGTCGAATCTATTGGCACCGGGGAGCTGTTTTTT
cdr3_aa: CAGGVESIGTGELFF
cdr3_length: 15
v_call: TRBV6-1
d_call: .
j_call: TRBJ2-2

cdr3_nt: TGCAGCGGGGAGACTCCCGGCGGGGAGCTGTTTTTT
cdr3_aa: CSGETPGGELFF
cdr3_length: 12
v_call: TRBV29-1
d_call: .
j_call: TRBJ2-2

cdr3_nt: TGTGCCAGCAGCTCTTCCAGGGAAAATGAAGCTTTCTTT
cdr3_aa: CASSSSRENEAFF
cdr3_length: 13
v_call: TRBV7-2
d_call: .
j_call: TRBJ1-1

cdr3_nt: TGCGCCAGCAGCCAAGCAACAGCTAACTATGGCTACACCTTC
cdr3_aa: CASSQATANYGYTF
cdr3_length: 14
v_call: TRBV4-1
d_call: .
j_call: TRBJ1-2

cdr3_nt: TGCGCCAGCAGCTTGGTTCCCCCGGGTCAGCGCGCCTACGAGCAGTACTTC
cdr3_aa: CASSLVPPGQRAYEQYF
cdr3_length: 17
v_call: TRBV5-1
d_call: .
j_call: TRBJ2-7

cdr3_nt: TGTGCCAGCAGTCGATTTTCAGGTCCTTCCTACAATGAGCAGTTCTTC
cdr3_aa: CASSRFSGPSYNEQFF
cdr3_length: 16
v_call: TRBV7-3
d_call: .
j_call: TRBJ2-1

cdr3_nt: TGTGCCAGCTCCACGGGTCAGCCCCAGCATTTT
cdr3_aa: CASSTGQPQHF
cdr3_length: 11
v_call: TRBV2
d_call: .
j_call: TRBJ1-5

cdr3_nt: TGCGCCAGCAGCCTGGACAGGGGCCCAGGGAACACTGAAGCTTTCTTT
cdr3_aa: CASSLDRGPGNTEAFF
cdr3_length: 16
v_call: TRBV5-1
d_call: TRBD1
j_call: TRBJ1-1

cdr3_nt: TGTGCCACAGAGGGGTACGCGGAGGGCGCCAGCTCTGGAAACACCATATATTTT
cdr3_aa: CATEGYAEGASSGNTIYF
cdr3_length: 18
v_call: TRBV18
d_call: .
j_call: TRBJ1-3

cdr3_nt: TGCGCCAGCAGCCAAGAAGCACAGACCAGGAAAGCTTTCTTT
cdr3_aa: CASSQEAQTRKAFF
cdr3_length: 14
v_call: TRBV4-3
d_call: .
j_call: TRBJ1-1

cdr3_nt: TGTGCCAGCAGTTTTTCCAGGGCGAACACTGAAGCTTTCTTT
cdr3_aa: CASSFSRANTEAFF
cdr3_length: 14
v_call: TRBV28
d_call: .
j_call: TRBJ1-1

cdr3_nt: TGTGCCAGCAGCTTTAACGGAGCTTTCTTT
cdr3_aa: CASSFNGAFF
cdr3_length: 10
v_call: TRBV7-9
d_call: .
j_call: TRBJ1-1

cdr3_nt: TGTGCCAGCAAGTACGGGGGGACCGTGGACAATGAGCAGTTCTTC
cdr3_aa: CASKYGGTVDNEQFF
cdr3_length: 15
v_call: TRBV6-5
d_call: TRBD2
j_call: TRBJ2-1